This TCR beta chain comes out of a study of blood T cell repertoires in COVID-19. For the study at large: Acute and convalescent COVID-19 samples came from the United States, Italy and Spain. In each case, the material was cDNA or gDNA derived from T cells, B-cell-depleted T cells, or PBMCs.

Original processing methods: Scientists estimated how many nucleated cells there were by amplifying reference gene primers. TCRdb keeps only in-frame clones here, not all; method: immunoSEQ multiplex PCR. V and J calls and clone size are as listed in that table; D and trimming were resolved from the DNA. The repertoire holds about 140,000 clones, with approximately 91% as singletons. The ends lost 7 bases at V and 1 base at J; junction bases unmatched: 6. Germline CDR1 LNHDA, CDR2 SQIVND (reference sequence). This CDR3 spans 14 amino acids. The specimen was peripheral blood. The sequence was collected from a man aged 65-85 years with acute or convalescent COVID-19. The chain joins TRBV19 to TRBJ1-2; 7 nucleotides agree with TRBD1. CDR3 in DNA: TGTGCCAGTAATCCGACAGGGAATAACTATGGCTACACCTTC. It yields the protein CASNPTGNNYGYTF.